A single T cell receptor beta chain is shown here with its context. Its antigen is as yet unknown. The sample comes from a study of cytomegalovirus exposure and HLA in healthy donors. Study conclusions and caveats: Usually a TCR sequence was rare, but some public TCRs were found in many donors.

The CDR3 has 16 amino acids. Germline CDR1 MDHEN, CDR2 SYDVKM. V lost 6 bases to trimming and J lost 1 base, with 17 bases between them. Only in-frame clones appear in the TCRdb table, and some are missing; sequencing was by immunoSEQ multiplex PCR. The sample includes 70,000 or so clones, about 91% of them seen just once. From the roughly 120-subject validation cohort, which was separate from the roughly 680-subject first cohort, the donors were drawn. The TCR sequence derives from a man younger than 35 in good health and CMV-seronegative. V gene TRBV28 combines with J gene TRBJ2-3, with a possible D match to TRBD2 (5 bases). Sequenced material: PBMCs. CDR3 in amino acids: CASSRGTWGGTDTQYF. The CDR3 DNA follows: TGTGCCAGCAGCCGGGGAACGTGGGGAGGCACAGATACGCAGTATTTT.